The clone carrying this TCR beta chain was found a few times. What it binds is unknown. The data stem from a study of identical twins. Study-level results: Weaker excess sharing between twins was seen in beta out-of-frame sequences. Clonotypes of the beta chain that were abundant in cord blood carried fewer insertions (memory repertoires showed none). Modelling underestimated the level of out-of-frame TCR alpha sharing observed in monozygotic twins.

The CDR3 spans 15 residues. Germline V gene lookup returns CDR1 SNHLY and CDR2 FYNNEI. Trimming left V 6 bases short and J 3 bases short, with 15 bases between. Via MiXCR, TCRdb re-called the 5' RACE reads, giving one row per CDR3 protein. The sample holds more than 350,000 distinct CDR3 sequences, about 9% seen once. The V and J genes are TRBV2 and TRBJ1-5; a weak D match, TRBD1 (6 bases). This clonotype was obtained from a woman between 45 and 60 years old in good health. Input material: naive T cells sorted from blood. DNA for the CDR3: TGTGCCAGCAGCGCAGGGGCCGACTTCAATCAGCCCCAGCATTTT. Its protein is CASSAGADFNQPQHF.